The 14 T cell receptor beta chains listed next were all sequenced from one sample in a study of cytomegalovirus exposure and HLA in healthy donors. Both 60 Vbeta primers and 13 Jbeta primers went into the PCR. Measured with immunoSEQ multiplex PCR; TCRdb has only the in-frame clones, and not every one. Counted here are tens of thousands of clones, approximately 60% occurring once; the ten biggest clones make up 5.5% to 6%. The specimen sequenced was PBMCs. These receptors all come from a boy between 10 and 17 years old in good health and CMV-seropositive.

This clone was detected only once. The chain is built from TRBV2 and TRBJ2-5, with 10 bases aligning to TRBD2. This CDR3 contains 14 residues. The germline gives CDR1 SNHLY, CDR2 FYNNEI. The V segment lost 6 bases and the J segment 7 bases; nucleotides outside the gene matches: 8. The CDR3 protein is CASRSSGRRATQYF. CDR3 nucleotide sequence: TGTGCCAGCAGGAGTAGCGGGAGGAGGGCGACCCAGTACTTC. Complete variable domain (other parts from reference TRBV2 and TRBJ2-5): EPEVTQTPSHQVTQMGQEVILRCVPISNHLYFYWYRQILGQKVEFLVSFYNNEISEKSEIFDDQFSVERPDGSNFTLKIRSTKLEDSAMYFCASRSSGRRATQYFGPGTRLLVL.

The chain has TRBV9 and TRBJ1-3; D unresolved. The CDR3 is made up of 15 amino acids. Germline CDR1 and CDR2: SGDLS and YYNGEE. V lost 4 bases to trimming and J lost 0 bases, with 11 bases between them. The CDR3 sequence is CASSPTGVSGNTIYF. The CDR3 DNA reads TGTGCCAGCAGCCCCACCGGGGTCTCTGGAAACACCATATATTTT. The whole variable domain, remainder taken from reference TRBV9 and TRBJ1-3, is DSGVTQTPKHLITATGQRVTLRCSPRSGDLSVYWYQQSLDQGLQFLIQYYNGEERAKGNILERFSAQQFPDLHSELNLSSLELGDSALYFCASSPTGVSGNTIYFGEGSWLTVV.

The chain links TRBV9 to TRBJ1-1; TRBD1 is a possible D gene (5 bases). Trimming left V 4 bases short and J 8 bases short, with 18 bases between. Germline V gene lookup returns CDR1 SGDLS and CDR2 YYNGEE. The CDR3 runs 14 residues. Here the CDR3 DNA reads TGTGCCAGCAGCTCCTCGGGGACTGGGAACGAAGCTTTCTTT. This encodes CASSSSGTGNEAFF.

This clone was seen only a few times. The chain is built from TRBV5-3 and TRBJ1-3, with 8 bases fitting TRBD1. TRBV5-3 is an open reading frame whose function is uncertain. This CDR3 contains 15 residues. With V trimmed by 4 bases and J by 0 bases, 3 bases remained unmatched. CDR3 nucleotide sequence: TGTGCCAGAAGCACGGGGACAGGCTCTGGAAACACCATATATTTT. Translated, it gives CARSTGTGSGNTIYF.

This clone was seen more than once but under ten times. The CDR3 sequence: CASSQGQGRGGLFF. The CDR3 DNA sequence: TGCGCCAGCAGCCAGGGACAGGGCCGGGGTGGTCTGTTTTTT. The chain links TRBV4-1 to TRBJ1-4, with 9 bases fitting TRBD1. V lost 3 bases and J lost 14; bases outside the gene matches: 10. The CDR3 totals 14 residues. Germline V CDR1 and CDR2: MGHRA, YSYEKL.

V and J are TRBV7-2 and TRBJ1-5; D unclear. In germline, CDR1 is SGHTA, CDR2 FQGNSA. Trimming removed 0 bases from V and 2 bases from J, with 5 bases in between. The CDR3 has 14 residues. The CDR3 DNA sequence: TGTGCCAGCAGCTTAGCCCGGGGCAATCAGCCCCAGCATTTT. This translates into CASSLARGNQPQHF.

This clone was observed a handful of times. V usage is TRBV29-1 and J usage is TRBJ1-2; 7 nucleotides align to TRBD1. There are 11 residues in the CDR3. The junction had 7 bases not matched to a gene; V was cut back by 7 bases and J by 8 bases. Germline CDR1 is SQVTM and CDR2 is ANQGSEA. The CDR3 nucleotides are TGCAGCGGGAATGTAGGGGGCGGCTACACCTTC. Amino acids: CSGNVGGGYTF.

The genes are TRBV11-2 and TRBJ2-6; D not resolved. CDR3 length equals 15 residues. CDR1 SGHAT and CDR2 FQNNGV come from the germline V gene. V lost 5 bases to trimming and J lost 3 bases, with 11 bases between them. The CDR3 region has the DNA TGTGCCAGCAGCCTGGTGGAGTTTGGGGCCAACGTCCTGACTTTC. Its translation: CASSLVEFGANVLTF.

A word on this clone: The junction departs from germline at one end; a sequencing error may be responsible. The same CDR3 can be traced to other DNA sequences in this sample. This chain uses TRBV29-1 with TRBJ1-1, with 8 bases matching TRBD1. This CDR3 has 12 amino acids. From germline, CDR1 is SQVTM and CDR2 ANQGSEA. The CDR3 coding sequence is TGCAGCTCGCAGGGGGCGAGCACTGAGGCTTTCTTT. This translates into CSSQGASTEAFF.

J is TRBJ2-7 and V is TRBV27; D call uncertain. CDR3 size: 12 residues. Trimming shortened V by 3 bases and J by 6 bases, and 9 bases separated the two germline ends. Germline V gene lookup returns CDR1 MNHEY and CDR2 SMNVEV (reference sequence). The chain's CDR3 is CASSLAGREQYF. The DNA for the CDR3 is TGTGCCAGCAGTTTGGCAGGCCGCGAGCAGTACTTC.

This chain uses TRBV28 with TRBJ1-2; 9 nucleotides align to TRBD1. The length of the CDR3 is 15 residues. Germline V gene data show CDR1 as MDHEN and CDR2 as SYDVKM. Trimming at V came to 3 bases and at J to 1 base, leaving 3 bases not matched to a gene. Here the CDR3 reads CASSLGQGLNYGYTF. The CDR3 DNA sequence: TGTGCCAGCAGTTTGGGACAGGGCCTTAACTATGGCTACACCTTC.

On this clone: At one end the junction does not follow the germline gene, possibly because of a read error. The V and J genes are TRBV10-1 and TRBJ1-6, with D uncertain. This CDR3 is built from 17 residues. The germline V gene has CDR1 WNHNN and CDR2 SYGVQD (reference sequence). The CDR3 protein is CASSETGSLSYNSPLNF. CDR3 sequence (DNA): TGCGCCAGCAGTGAGACGGGGAGCCTCTCCTATAATTCACCCCTCAACTTT.

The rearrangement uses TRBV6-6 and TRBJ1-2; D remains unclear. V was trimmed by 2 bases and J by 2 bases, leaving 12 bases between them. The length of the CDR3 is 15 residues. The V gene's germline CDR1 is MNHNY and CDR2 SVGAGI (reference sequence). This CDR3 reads CASSYHTSGNYGYTF. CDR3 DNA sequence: TGTGCCAGCAGTTACCACACCTCGGGGAACTATGGCTACACCTTC.

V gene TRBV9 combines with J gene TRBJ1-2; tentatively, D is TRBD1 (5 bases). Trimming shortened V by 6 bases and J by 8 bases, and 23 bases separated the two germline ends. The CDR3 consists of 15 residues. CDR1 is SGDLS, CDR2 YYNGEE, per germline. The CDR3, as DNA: TGTGCCAGCACCCTAATCGGAGACAGAATGGGGGGCTACACCTTC. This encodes CASTLIGDRMGGYTF.